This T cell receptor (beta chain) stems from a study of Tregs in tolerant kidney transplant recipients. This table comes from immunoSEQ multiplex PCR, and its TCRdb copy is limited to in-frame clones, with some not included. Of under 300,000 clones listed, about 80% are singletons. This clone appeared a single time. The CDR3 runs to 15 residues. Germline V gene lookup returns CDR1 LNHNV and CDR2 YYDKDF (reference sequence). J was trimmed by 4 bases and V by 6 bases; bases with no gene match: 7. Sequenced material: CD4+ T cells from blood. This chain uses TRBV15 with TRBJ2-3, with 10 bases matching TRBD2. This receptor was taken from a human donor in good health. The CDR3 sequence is CATRGASGGSDTQYF. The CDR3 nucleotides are TGTGCCACCAGAGGGGCTAGCGGGGGCTCAGATACGCAGTATTTT.